This paragraph reports one TCR beta chain. Its antigen is as yet unknown. These data are taken from a study of Ad26.COV2.S vaccination and SARS-CoV-2 variants. Regarding the study as a whole: Total responses of T cells may have been underestimated by the analyses of TCR breadth and depth.

J lost 1 base, V lost 6 bases, and 2 bases had no gene match. From germline, CDR1 is LGHNT and CDR2 FRNRAP. This CDR3 region has 13 residues. Sequencing was performed with immunoSEQ multiplex PCR; in TCRdb, only in-frame clones are kept and a portion is missing. The sample carries 350,000 to 400,000 clones, about nine tenths recorded once. Treatment noted: 15 to 20 received Ad26.COV2.S at low or high dose, single or two shots; five or six received placebo; per-sample allocation not given. All samples were drawn on day 63, counting from the first vaccine or placebo injection. V gene TRBV12-5 combines with J gene TRBJ1-1; 7 bases are shared with TRBD1. The TCR was taken from a person between 18 and 59 years old who received the Ad26.COV2.S COVID-19 vaccine or a placebo. The material was peripheral blood, obtained in a trial of Ad26.COV2.S vaccine versus placebo. This chain's CDR3 is CASGRDRNTEAFF. The DNA for the CDR3 is TGTGCTAGTGGCCGGGACAGGAACACTGAAGCTTTCTTT.